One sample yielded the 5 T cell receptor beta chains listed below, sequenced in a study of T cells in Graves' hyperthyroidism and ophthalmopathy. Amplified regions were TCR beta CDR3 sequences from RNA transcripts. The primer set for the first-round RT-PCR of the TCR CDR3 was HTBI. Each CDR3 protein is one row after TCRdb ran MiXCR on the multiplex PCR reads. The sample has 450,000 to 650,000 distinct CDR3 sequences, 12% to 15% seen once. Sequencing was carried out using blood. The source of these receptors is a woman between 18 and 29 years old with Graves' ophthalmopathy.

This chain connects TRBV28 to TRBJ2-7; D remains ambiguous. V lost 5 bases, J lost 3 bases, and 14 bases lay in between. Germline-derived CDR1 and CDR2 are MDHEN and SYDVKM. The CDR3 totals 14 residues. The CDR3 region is CASSPDVDHYEQYF. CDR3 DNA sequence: TGTGCCAGCAGTCCTGACGTCGACCACTACGAGCAGTACTTC.

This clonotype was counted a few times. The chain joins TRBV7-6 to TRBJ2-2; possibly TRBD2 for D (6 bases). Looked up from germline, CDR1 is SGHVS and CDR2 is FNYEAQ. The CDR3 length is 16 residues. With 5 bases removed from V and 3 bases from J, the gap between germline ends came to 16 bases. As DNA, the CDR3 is TGTGCCAGCAGCCACCGGAATTCGGGAGACACCGGGGAGCTGTTTTTT. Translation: CASSHRNSGDTGELFF.

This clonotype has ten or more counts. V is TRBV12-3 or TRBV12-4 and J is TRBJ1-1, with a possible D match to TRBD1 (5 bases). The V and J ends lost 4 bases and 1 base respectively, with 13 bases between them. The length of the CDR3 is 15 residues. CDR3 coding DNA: TGTGCCAGCAGTTCGCCCGGGGGGGGGAACACTGAAGCTTTCTTT. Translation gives CASSSPGGGNTEAFF.

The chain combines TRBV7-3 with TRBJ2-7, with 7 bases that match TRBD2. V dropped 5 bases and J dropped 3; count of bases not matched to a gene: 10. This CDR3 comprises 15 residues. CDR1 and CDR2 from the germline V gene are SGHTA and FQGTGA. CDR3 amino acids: CASSPVRTRHYEQYF. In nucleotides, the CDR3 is TGTGCCAGCAGCCCCGTGAGGACTAGACACTACGAGCAGTACTTC. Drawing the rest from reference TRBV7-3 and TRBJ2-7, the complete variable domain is GAGVSQTPSNKVTEKGKYVELRCDPISGHTALYWYRQSLGQGPEFLIYFQGTGAADDSGLPNDRFFAVRPEGSVSTLKIQRTERGDSAVYLCASSPVRTRHYEQYFGPGTRLTVT.

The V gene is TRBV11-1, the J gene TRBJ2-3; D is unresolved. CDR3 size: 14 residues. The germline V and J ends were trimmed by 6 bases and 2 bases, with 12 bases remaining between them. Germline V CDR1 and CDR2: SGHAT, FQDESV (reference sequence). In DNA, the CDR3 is TGTGCCAGCAGTGGTCGTAGTTACACAGATACGCAGTATTTT. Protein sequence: CASSGRSYTDTQYF.